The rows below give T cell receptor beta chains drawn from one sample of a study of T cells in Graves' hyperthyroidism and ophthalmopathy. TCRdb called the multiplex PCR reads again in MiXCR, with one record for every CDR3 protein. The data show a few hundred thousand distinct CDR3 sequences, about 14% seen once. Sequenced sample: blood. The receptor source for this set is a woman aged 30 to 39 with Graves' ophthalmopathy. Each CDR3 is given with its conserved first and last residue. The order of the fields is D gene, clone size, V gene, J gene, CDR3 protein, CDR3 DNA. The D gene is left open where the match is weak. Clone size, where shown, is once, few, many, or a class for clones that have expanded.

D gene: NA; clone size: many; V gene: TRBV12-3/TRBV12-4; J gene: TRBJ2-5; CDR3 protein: CASSIQGYDETQYF; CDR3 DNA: TGTGCCAGCAGCATACAGGGATATGACGAGACCCAGTACTTC
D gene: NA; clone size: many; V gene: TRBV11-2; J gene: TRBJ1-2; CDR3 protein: CASSSPGTDVIYGYTF; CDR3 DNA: TGTGCCAGCAGCTCCCCCGGAACCGACGTTATCTATGGCTACACCTTC
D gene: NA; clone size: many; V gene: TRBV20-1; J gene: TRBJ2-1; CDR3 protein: CSARDTPALKGQFF; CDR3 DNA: TGCAGTGCTAGAGATACCCCGGCACTCAAGGGGCAGTTCTTC
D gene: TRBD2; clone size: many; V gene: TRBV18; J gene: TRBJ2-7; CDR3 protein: CASSRSGGTNYEQYF; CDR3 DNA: TGTGCCAGCTCTCGTAGCGGGGGGACTAACTACGAGCAGTACTTC
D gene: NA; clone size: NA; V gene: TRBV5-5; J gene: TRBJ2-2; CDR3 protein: CASSSEGISFSNTGELFF; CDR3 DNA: TGTGCCAGCAGCAGCGAGGGGATCTCCTTTTCGAACACCGGGGAGCTGTTTTTT
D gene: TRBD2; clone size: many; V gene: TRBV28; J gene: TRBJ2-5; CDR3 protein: CASGPGTSGSQETQYF; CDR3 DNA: TGTGCCAGCGGACCTGGGACTAGCGGGAGCCAAGAGACCCAGTACTTC
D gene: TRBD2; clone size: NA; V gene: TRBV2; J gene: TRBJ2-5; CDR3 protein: CASSDFVAGGPIQETQYF; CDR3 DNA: TGTGCCAGCAGTGATTTCGTAGCGGGGGGCCCTATCCAAGAGACCCAGTACTTC
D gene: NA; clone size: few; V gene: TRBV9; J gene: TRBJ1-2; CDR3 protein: CASSGDGPFYGYTF; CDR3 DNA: TGTGCCAGCAGCGGGGACGGGCCCTTCTATGGCTACACCTTC
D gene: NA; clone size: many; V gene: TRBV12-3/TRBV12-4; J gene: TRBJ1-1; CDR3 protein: CASSLHRGARAFF; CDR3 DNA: TGTGCCAGCAGTTTACACCGGGGGGCTCGTGCTTTCTTT
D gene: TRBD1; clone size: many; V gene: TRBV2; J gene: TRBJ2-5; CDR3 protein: CASTRQRTGWQETQYF; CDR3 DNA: TGTGCCAGCACTCGCCAACGGACAGGGTGGCAAGAGACCCAGTACTTC
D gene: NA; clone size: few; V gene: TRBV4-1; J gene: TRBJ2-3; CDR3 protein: CASSPTRIGTDTQYF; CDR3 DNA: TGCGCCAGCAGCCCAACTCGTATCGGCACAGATACGCAGTATTTT
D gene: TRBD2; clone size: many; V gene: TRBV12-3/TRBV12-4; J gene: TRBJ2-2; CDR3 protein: CASSWTSGGRNTGELFF; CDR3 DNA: TGTGCCAGCAGCTGGACTAGCGGGGGCCGGAACACCGGGGAGCTGTTTTTT
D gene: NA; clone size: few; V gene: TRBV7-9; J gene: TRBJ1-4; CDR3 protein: CASSSGAGATNEKLFF; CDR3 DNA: TGTGCCAGCAGCTCAGGGGCAGGTGCAACTAATGAAAAACTGTTTTTT
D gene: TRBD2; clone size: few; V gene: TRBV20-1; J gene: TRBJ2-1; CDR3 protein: CSARVHQTSGGAGEQFF; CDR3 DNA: TGCAGTGCTAGAGTCCACCAGACTAGCGGGGGGGCTGGTGAGCAGTTCTTC
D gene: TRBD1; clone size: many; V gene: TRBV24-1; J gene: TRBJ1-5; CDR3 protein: CATSDRTGPAQPQHF; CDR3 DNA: TGTGCCACCAGTGACAGGACAGGTCCGGCTCAGCCCCAGCATTTT
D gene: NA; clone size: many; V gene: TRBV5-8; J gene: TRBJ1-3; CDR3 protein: CASSLDPGLNGNTIYF; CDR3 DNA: TGTGCCAGCAGCTTGGACCCGGGCTTGAATGGAAACACCATATATTTT
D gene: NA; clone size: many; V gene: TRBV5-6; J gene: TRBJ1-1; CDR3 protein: CASTGRTARTLNTEAFF; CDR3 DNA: TGTGCCAGCACCGGACGGACAGCCAGAACTTTGAACACTGAAGCTTTCTTT
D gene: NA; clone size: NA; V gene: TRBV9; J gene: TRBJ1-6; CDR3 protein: CASSNQGAYNSPLHF; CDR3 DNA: TGTGCCAGCAGCAATCAGGGCGCCTATAATTCACCCCTCCACTTT
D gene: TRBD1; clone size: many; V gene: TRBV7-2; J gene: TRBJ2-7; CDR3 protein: CASTISGQGAYEQYF; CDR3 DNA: TGTGCCAGCACCATATCGGGACAGGGGGCCTACGAGCAGTACTTC
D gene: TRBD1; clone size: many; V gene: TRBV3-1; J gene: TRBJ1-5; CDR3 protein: CASSLPGQGSSEYSNQPQHF; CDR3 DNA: TGTGCCAGCAGCCTACCGGGACAGGGATCTTCGGAATATAGCAATCAGCCCCAGCATTTT
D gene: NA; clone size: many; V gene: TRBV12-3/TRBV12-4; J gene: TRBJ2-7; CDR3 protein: CASSTDSLRQYF; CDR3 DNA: TGTGCCAGCAGCACGGACAGCCTGAGGCAGTACTTC
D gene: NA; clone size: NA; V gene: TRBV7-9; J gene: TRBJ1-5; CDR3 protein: CASSLSSRPHQPQHF; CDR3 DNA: TGTGCCAGCAGCTTGTCGTCCAGGCCTCATCAGCCCCAGCATTTT
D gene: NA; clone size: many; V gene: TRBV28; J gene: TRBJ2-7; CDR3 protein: CASSRDPGRDEQYF; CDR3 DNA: TGTGCCAGCAGTAGGGACCCGGGGCGGGACGAGCAGTACTTC
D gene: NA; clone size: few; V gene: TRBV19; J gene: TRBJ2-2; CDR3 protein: CASSVGTHQTGELFF; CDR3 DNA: TGTGCCAGTAGTGTGGGGACTCATCAAACCGGGGAGCTGTTTTTT
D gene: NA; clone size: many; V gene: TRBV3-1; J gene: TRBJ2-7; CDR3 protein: CASSQGSQGTNYEQYF; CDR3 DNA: TGTGCCAGCAGCCAAGGGAGTCAGGGGACAAACTACGAGCAGTACTTC
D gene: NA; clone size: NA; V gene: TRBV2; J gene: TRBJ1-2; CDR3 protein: CASRPEQKYGYTF; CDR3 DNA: TGTGCCAGCAGGCCGGAACAGAAATATGGCTACACCTTC
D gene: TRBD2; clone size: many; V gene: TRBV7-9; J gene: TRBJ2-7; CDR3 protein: CASSPAGLAGDEQYF; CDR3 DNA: TGTGCCAGCAGCCCGGCGGGGCTAGCGGGGGACGAGCAGTACTTC
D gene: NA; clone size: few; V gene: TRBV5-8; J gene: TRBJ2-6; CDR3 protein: CASSFSGSYSGANVLTF; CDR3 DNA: TGTGCCAGCAGCTTCAGCGGCAGCTACTCTGGGGCCAACGTCCTGACTTTC
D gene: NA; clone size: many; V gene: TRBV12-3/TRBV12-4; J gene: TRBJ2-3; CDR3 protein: CASSLGGADTQYF; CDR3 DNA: TGTGCCAGCAGTTTAGGGGGGGCAGATACGCAGTATTTT
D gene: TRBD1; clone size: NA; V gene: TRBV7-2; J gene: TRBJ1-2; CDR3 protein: CASSLILRSGGGFYGYTF; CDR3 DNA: TGTGCCAGCAGCTTAATACTTAGGTCAGGGGGCGGATTTTATGGCTACACCTTC
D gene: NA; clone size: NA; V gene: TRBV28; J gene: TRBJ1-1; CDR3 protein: CASSGRRGITEAFF; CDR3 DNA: TGTGCCAGCAGCGGGAGAAGGGGAATTACTGAAGCTTTCTTT
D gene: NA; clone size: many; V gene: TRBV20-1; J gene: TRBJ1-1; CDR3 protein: CSASEELDTEAFF; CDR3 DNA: TGCAGTGCTAGTGAGGAACTGGACACTGAAGCTTTCTTT
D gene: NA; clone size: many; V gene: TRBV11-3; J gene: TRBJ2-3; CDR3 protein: CASSPPITDTQYF; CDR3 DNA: TGTGCCAGCAGCCCGCCGATCACAGATACGCAGTATTTT
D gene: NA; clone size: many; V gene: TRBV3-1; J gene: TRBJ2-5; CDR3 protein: CASTPRPSAETQYF; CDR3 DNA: TGTGCCAGCACCCCCCGGCCTTCGGCAGAGACCCAGTACTTC
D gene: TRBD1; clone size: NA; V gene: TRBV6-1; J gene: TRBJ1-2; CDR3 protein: CASSEGEDRVYGYTF; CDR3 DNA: TGTGCCAGCAGTGAGGGAGAGGACAGGGTCTATGGCTACACCTTC
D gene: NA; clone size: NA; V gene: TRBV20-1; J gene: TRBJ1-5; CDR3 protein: CSARETGSQPQHF; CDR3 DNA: TGCAGTGCTAGAGAAACAGGGTCTCAGCCCCAGCATTTT